A single sample is the source of the 9 T cell receptor beta chains below, sequenced in a study of beta chain features in type 1 diabetes. Investigators reverse transcribed all isolated RNA, so they sequenced expressed TCRB transcripts. Sequencing was performed with immunoSEQ multiplex PCR; in TCRdb, only in-frame clones are kept and a portion is missing. Found here are about 410,000 clones, approximately 14% of them singletons; the top ten hold 0.035% to 0.04%. Sequences were obtained from naive CD4+ T cells from blood. The receptors derive from a man younger than 45 in good health.

The table lists this clone with a few counts. The rearrangement joins TRBV11-2 to TRBJ2-1; D is perhaps TRBD1 or TRBD2 (5 bases each). This CDR3 has 13 residues. Trimming took 11 bases from V and 7 from J, leaving 18 bases between them. The germline CDR1 and CDR2 sequences are SGHAT and FQNNGV. This CDR3 is CAGGSGPGNEQFF. In nucleotides, the CDR3 is TGTGCCGGGGGAAGTGGTCCTGGGAATGAGCAGTTCTTC.

This chain joins TRBV9 and TRBJ2-1; D not certain. Germline assignment: CDR1 SGDLS and CDR2 YYNGEE. Trimming took 0 bases from V and 7 from J, leaving 11 bases between them. The CDR3 totals 14 residues. The CDR3 sequence: CASSVANGFNEQFF. The CDR3 nucleotides are TGTGCCAGCAGCGTAGCTAACGGGTTTAATGAGCAGTTCTTC.

The chain carries TRBV6-6 and TRBJ1-6; D remains ambiguous. CDR3 length: 15 amino acids. Per germline, CDR1 MNHNY and CDR2 SVGAGI (reference sequence). Trimming cost V 0 bases and J 4 bases, with 7 bases left between them. CDR3 bases: TGTGCCAGCAGTTACTCGGAGCCATATAATTCACCCCTCCACTTT. Translation gives CASSYSEPYNSPLHF.

This clone was seen only a few times. The rearrangement links TRBV11-3 to TRBJ2-5; D is unresolved. CDR3 length: 13 amino acids. The germline CDR1 and CDR2 sequences are SGHNT and YENEEA. Trimming stripped 6 bases from V and 5 bases from J, with 13 bases between. The CDR3 protein is CASRSGPRETQYF. In DNA, the CDR3 is TGTGCCAGCAGATCCGGACCGAGGGAGACCCAGTACTTC.

This clone was detected a few times. The J gene is TRBJ2-1, the V gene TRBV4-2; the match to TRBD1 covers 7 bases. CDR1 and CDR2 from the germline V gene are LGHNA and YNFKEQ. The CDR3 length is 15 residues. J gave up 3 bases and V 1 base, and 3 bases lay outside the gene matches. The DNA for the CDR3 is TGTGCCAGCAGCCAAGTCGGGACAGTCTACAATGAGCAGTTCTTC. This gives the protein CASSQVGTVYNEQFF.

The rearrangement joins TRBV11-2 to TRBJ2-1; D is perhaps TRBD2 (6 bases). This CDR3 region has 12 residues. Trimming shortened V by 4 bases and J by 14 bases, and 15 bases separated the two germline ends. Germline V lookup: CDR1 SGHAT, CDR2 FQNNGV. DNA for the CDR3: TGTGCCAGCAGCTCTTCGGGAGCGCGTGAGTTCTTC. It encodes CASSSSGAREFF.

The CDR3 sequence is CAWSVRTVDPELFF. CDR3 bases: TGTGCCTGGAGTGTAAGGACGGTCGACCCAGAGCTGTTTTTT. This chain uses TRBV30 with TRBJ2-2; D uncertain. The CDR3 loop spans 14 amino acids. Trimming took off 0 bases at V and 11 bases at J, with 16 bases between the two ends. Germline lookup yields CDR1 GTSNPN and CDR2 SVGIG (reference sequence).

Only a few counts were recorded for this clone. This rearrangement joins TRBV5-1 to TRBJ2-1; 8 bases are shared with TRBD1. Per the germline V gene, CDR1 is SGHRS and CDR2 is YFSETQ. The CDR3 totals 14 residues. V lost 8 bases, J lost 2 bases, and 6 bases stayed unmatched. The CDR3 sequence: CASRTGNTYNEQFF. As DNA, the CDR3 is TGCGCCAGTAGGACAGGGAATACCTACAATGAGCAGTTCTTC. The variable domain in full, with the rest retrieved from reference TRBV5-1 and TRBJ2-1, is KAGVTQTPRYLIKTRGQQVTLSCSPISGHRSVSWYQQTPGQGLQFLFEYFSETQRNKGNFPGRFSGRQFSNSRSEMNVSTLELGDSALYLCASRTGNTYNEQFFGPGTRLTVL.

The rearrangement joins TRBV6-1 to TRBJ2-1; perhaps TRBD2 as D (6 bases). This CDR3 region has 12 residues. Trimming left V 8 bases short and J 9 bases short, with 14 bases between. Germline V gene lookup returns CDR1 MNHNS and CDR2 SASEGT. The CDR3 sequence is CASPNGGSEQFF. CDR3 sequence (DNA): TGTGCCAGCCCAAACGGGGGAAGTGAGCAGTTCTTC.